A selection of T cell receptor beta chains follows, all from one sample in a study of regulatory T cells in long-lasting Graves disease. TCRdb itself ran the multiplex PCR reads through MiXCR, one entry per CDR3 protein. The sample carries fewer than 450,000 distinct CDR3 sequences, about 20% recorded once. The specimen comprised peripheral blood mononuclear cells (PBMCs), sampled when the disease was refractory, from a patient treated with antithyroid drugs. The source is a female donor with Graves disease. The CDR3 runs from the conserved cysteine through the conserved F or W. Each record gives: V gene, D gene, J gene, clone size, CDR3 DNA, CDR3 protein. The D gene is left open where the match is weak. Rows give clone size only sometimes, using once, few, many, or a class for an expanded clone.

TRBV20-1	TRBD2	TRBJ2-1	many	TGCAGTGCCGATGCGGGGGCGGGAGGTCTGAATGAGCAGTTCTTC	CSADAGAGGLNEQFF
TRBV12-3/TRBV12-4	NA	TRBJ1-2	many	TGTGCCAGCACCGAGAAATTGGGGGGCGTCGGGGGCTACACCTTC	CASTEKLGGVGGYTF
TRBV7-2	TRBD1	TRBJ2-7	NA	TGTGCCAGCAGCTTGCTAGACAGGGCTCGAGGCGAGCAGTACTTC	CASSLLDRARGEQYF
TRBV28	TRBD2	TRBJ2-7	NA	TGTGCCAGCAGTTTATCAATTACTAGCGGGACATCCCTCTACGAGCAGTACTTC	CASSLSITSGTSLYEQYF
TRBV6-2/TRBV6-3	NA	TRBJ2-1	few	TGTGCCAGCAGTTCGGGCCGTATGAATGAGCAGTTCTTC	CASSSGRMNEQFF
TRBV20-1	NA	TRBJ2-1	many	TGCAGTGCTAGAGCGGCGGTTGAGTTCGGTGAGCAGTTCTTC	CSARAAVEFGEQFF
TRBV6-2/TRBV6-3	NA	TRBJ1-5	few	TGTGCCAGCAGTTACCCGACAGTTTCCCAGCCCCAGCATTTT	CASSYPTVSQPQHF
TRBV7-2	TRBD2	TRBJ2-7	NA	TGTGCCAGCAGCTTAAAACTAGCGGGACCCTACCCCTACGAGCAGTACTTC	CASSLKLAGPYPYEQYF
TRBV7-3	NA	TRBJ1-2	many	TGTGCCAGCAGCTTAACACGGTTAGGCGGAGGCTACACCTTC	CASSLTRLGGGYTF
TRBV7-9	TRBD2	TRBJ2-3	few	TGTGCCAGCAGCCAATTTAGATCTAGCGGAGCCTCCACAGATACGCAGTATTTT	CASSQFRSSGASTDTQYF
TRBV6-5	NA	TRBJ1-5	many	TGTGCCAGCAGTTCCGACAGGACCTATCAGCCCCAGCATTTT	CASSSDRTYQPQHF
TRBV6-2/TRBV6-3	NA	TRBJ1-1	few	TGTGCCAGCAGTTTCCTGGGGGGGTCGAACACTGAAGCTTTCTTT	CASSFLGGSNTEAFF
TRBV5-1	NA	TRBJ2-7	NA	TGCGCCAGCAGCTTGGAGGACAGAAACTACGAGCAGTACTTC	CASSLEDRNYEQYF
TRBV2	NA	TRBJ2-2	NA	TGTGCCAGCAGAGGACAAAGCACCGGGGAGCTGTTTTTT	CASRGQSTGELFF
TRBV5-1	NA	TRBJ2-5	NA	TGCGCCAGCAGCTTTCAGGGGCAAGAGACCCAGTACTTC	CASSFQGQETQYF
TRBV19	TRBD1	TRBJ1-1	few	TGTGCCAGTAGGACAGGGGACGCCACTGAAGCTTTCTTT	CASRTGDATEAFF
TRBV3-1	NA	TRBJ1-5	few	TGTGCCAGCAGCCAAGACGGGGGTAGGGATCAGCCCCAGCATTTT	CASSQDGGRDQPQHF
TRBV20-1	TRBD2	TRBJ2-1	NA	TGCAGTGCGACAGGGACTAGCGGCCGGTACAATGAGCAGTTCTTC	CSATGTSGRYNEQFF
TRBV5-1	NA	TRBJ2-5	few	TGCGCCAGCAGCTTAGGGGATGTACAAGAGACCCAGTACTTC	CASSLGDVQETQYF
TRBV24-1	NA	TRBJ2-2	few	TGTGCCACCAGTGATTTGAGGGGCGCTGAATCCGGGGAGCTGTTTTTT	CATSDLRGAESGELFF
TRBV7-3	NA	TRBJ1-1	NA	TGTGCCAGCAGCTTGACGATCAACACTGAAGCTTTCTTT	CASSLTINTEAFF
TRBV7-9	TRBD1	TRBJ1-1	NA	TGTGCCAGCAGCCTCTCGGACAGGGTCACTGAAGCTTTCTTT	CASSLSDRVTEAFF
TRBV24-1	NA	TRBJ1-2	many	TGTGCCACCAGTGATTTTGGGTTTTCGGGCTATGGCTACACCTTC	CATSDFGFSGYGYTF
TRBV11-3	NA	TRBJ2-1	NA	TGTGCCAGCAGCTTTGACGGCGTATCAATCAATGAGCAGTTCTTC	CASSFDGVSINEQFF
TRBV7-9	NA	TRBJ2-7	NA	TGTGCCAGCAGCTTAGTATTGACGGAACCCTACGAGCAGTACTTC	CASSLVLTEPYEQYF
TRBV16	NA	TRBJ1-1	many	TGTGCCAGCAGCCCCGGCGGTGGGCGCACTGAAGCTTTCTTT	CASSPGGGRTEAFF
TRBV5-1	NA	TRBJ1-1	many	TGCGCCAGCAGCTTGGGGCAGGGGAAAACTGAAGCTTTCTTT	CASSLGQGKTEAFF
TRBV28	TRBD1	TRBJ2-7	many	TGTGCCAGCAGTCCAGGGGGCTACGAGCAGTACTTC	CASSPGGYEQYF
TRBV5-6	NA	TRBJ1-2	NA	TGTGCCAGCAGCTTGTCTGGCAGGGGAAAGTCTGGCTACACCTTC	CASSLSGRGKSGYTF
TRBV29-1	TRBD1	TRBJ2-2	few	TGCAGCGTCGGCTTGGACAGGGCCACCGGGGAGCTGTTTTTT	CSVGLDRATGELFF
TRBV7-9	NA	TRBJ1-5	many	TGTGCCAGCAGTTTGACAGATAGCAATCAGCCCCAGCATTTT	CASSLTDSNQPQHF
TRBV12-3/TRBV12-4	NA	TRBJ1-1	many	TGTGCCAGCAGCTCTCTTGGGGGTAACACTGAAGCTTTCTTT	CASSSLGGNTEAFF
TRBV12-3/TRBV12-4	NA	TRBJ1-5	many	TGTGCCAGCAGTGGTGACTTGAGGGATCCCCAGCATTTT	CASSGDLRDPQHF
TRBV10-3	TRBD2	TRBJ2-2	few	TGTGCCATCAGCGGGACTAGCGGGAACACCGGGGAGCTGTTTTTT	CAISGTSGNTGELFF
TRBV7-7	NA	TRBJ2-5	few	TGTGCCAGCAGCCCTGGTACCAGACAAGAGACCCAGTACTTC	CASSPGTRQETQYF
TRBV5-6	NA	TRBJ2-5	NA	TGTGCCAGCAGCTTGGCCACGGGGGTACAAGAGACCCAGTACTTC	CASSLATGVQETQYF
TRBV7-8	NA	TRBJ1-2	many	TGTGCCAGCAGCTCGGACAGTCCTAACTATGGCTACACCTTC	CASSSDSPNYGYTF
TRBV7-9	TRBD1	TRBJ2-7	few	TGTGCCAGCAGCGGCCGGGACAGGACCGCCACCTACGAGCAGTACTTC	CASSGRDRTATYEQYF
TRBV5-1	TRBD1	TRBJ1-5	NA	TGCGCCAGCAGCTTGGATTCGGACAGGAATCAGCCCCAGCATTTT	CASSLDSDRNQPQHF
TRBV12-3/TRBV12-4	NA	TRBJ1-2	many	TGTGCCAGCAGCTTACTCAGGGCTAACTATGGCTACACCTTC	CASSLLRANYGYTF
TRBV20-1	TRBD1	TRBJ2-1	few	TGCAGTGCTCCGGGACAGCTTTACAATGAGCAGTTCTTC	CSAPGQLYNEQFF
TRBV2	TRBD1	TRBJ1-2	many	TGTGCCAGCAGTGGCGGGACAGGGTCGGTTGGCTACACCTTC	CASSGGTGSVGYTF